A selection of T cell receptor beta chains follows, all from one sample in a study of CD8+ T cells in alopecia areata. Sequencing was performed with immunoSEQ multiplex PCR; in TCRdb, only in-frame clones are kept and a portion is missing. The table includes about 190,000 clones, roughly three fifths detected once. Sequences were derived from CD4+ T cells sorted from blood, sampled around week 49, from a patient treated with tofacitinib. These receptors all stem from a human donor with alopecia areata. Each CDR3 is given with its conserved first and last residue. The D gene is left open where the match is weak. Clone size is stated in some rows and not others, as once, few, many or a class when expanded.

.	few	TRBV4-2	TRBJ1-2	CASSPTGGNYGYTF	TGTGCCAGCAGCCCGACAGGAGGTAACTATGGCTACACCTTC
.	.	TRBV10-3	TRBJ2-7	CASSLRRAGVSSYEQYF	TGTGCCAGCAGTCTAAGACGAGCAGGGGTATCCTCCTACGAGCAGTACTTC
.	.	TRBV9	TRBJ2-7	CASSVGSGTSAYEQYF	TGTGCCAGCAGCGTAGGTTCCGGGACTTCAGCCTACGAGCAGTACTTC
.	.	TRBV29-1	TRBJ1-1	CSVVRVNTEAFF	TGCAGCGTTGTCAGGGTGAACACTGAAGCTTTCTTT
.	.	TRBV18	TRBJ2-2	CASSSETTGELFF	TGTGCCAGCAGTTCCGAGACCACCGGGGAGCTGTTTTTT
TRBD1	few	TRBV4-2	TRBJ2-5	CASSPTGDGQYQETQYF	TGTGCCAGCAGCCCAACAGGGGACGGACAGTACCAAGAGACCCAGTACTTC
.	.	TRBV7-2	TRBJ2-2	CASSLFVSAPGELFF	TGTGCCAGCAGCTTATTTGTCTCAGCCCCCGGGGAGCTGTTTTTT
.	.	TRBV29-1	TRBJ1-4	CSVDVGGANEKLFF	TGCAGCGTTGACGTAGGGGGGGCTAATGAAAAACTGTTTTTT
.	.	TRBV7-3	TRBJ2-5	CASSLNLRRGETQYF	TGTGCCAGCAGCTTAAACCTCCGCCGGGGGGAGACCCAGTACTTC
TRBD2	.	TRBV11-2	TRBJ2-3	CASSPGTSGSTDTQYF	TGTGCCAGCAGCCCAGGGACTAGCGGGAGCACAGATACGCAGTATTTT
.	.	TRBV19	TRBJ2-7	CASSSDPVLSEQYF	TGTGCCAGTAGTTCCGACCCAGTACTCTCCGAGCAGTACTTC
TRBD1	.	TRBV15	TRBJ1-3	CATSIGGSSGNTIYF	TGTGCCACCAGCATAGGGGGCTCCTCTGGAAACACCATATATTTT
.	.	TRBV5-1	TRBJ2-7	CASSLGTSAYEQYF	TGCGCCAGCAGCTTAGGGACTTCTGCCTACGAGCAGTACTTC
.	.	TRBV25-1	TRBJ1-1	CASSEYESGAGAFF	TGTGCCAGCAGTGAATATGAGTCGGGAGCCGGAGCTTTCTTT
.	once	TRBV7-2	TRBJ2-3	CASSQLTDTQYF	TGTGCCAGCAGCCAACTTACAGATACGCAGTATTTT
TRBD1	.	TRBV19	TRBJ1-2	CASSGTGEYGYTF	TGTGCCAGCTCCGGGACAGGGGAATATGGCTACACCTTC
TRBD1	.	TRBV5-1	TRBJ2-3	CASSLAAGTGADTQYF	TGCGCCAGCAGCTTGGCCGCGGGGACAGGGGCAGATACGCAGTATTTT
.	.	TRBV5-4	TRBJ2-7	CASTEKGRGVGEQYF	TGTGCCAGCACTGAGAAGGGGAGAGGGGTCGGCGAGCAGTACTTC
TRBD1	.	TRBV7-9	TRBJ2-7	CASSSDPPGQGYEQYF	TGTGCCAGCAGCTCAGACCCCCCGGGACAGGGGTACGAGCAGTACTTC
.	.	TRBV5-1	TRBJ1-2	CASSLALEGRDGYTF	TGCGCCAGCAGCTTGGCCCTAGAGGGTCGAGATGGCTACACCTTC
TRBD1	.	TRBV29-1	TRBJ2-7	CSAGTGGLYEQYF	TGCAGCGCCGGGACAGGGGGCCTCTACGAGCAGTACTTC
.	.	TRBV4-3	TRBJ1-1	CASSQLDSRTGTEAFF	TGCGCCAGCAGCCAATTGGACAGCCGAACGGGCACTGAAGCTTTCTTT
.	.	TRBV30	TRBJ2-7	CAWSRGRRSSYEQYF	TGTGCCTGGAGTCGAGGGAGGAGGTCCTCCTACGAGCAGTACTTC
TRBD1	.	TRBV4-1	TRBJ1-2	CASSHLTGDGYTF	TGCGCCAGCAGCCACCTGACAGGGGATGGCTACACCTTC
TRBD2	few	TRBV5-1	TRBJ2-5	CASSPGRGSQETQYF	TGCGCCAGCAGCCCGGGGCGGGGGTCCCAAGAGACCCAGTACTTC
TRBD1	.	TRBV30	TRBJ1-2	CAWSVRQGASGYTF	TGTGCCTGGAGTGTACGGCAGGGGGCAAGTGGCTACACCTTC
.	.	TRBV5-1	TRBJ2-2	CASQGPNTGELFF	TGCGCCAGCCAGGGTCCTAACACCGGGGAGCTGTTTTTT
.	.	TRBV30	TRBJ2-2	CAWSGIPILGELFF	TGTGCCTGGAGTGGCATCCCGATCCTCGGGGAGCTGTTTTTT
.	.	TRBV5-6	TRBJ2-3	CASRRDTDTQYF	TGTGCCAGCAGGCGGGACACAGATACGCAGTATTTT
.	.	TRBV30	TRBJ2-5	CAWSGWGLAETQYF	TGTGCCTGGAGTGGCTGGGGACTCGCGGAGACCCAGTACTTC
.	.	TRBV7-2	TRBJ1-1	CASSLEANTEAFF	TGTGCCAGCAGCTTAGAGGCGAACACTGAAGCTTTCTTT
.	.	TRBV29-1	TRBJ1-1	CSVGAGPLSEAFF	TGCAGCGTTGGGGCGGGACCGCTCTCTGAAGCTTTCTTT
.	.	TRBV29-1	TRBJ2-7	CSTRENYEQYF	TGCAGCACCCGGGAGAACTACGAGCAGTACTTC